These 20 T cell receptor beta chains came from one sample sequenced in a study of blood T cells in healthy people across ages. Through a sample-barcoded 5' primer and a J-beta primer mix, a second PCR was run for roughly 7 to 11 cycles. TCRdb re-derived calls from the 5' RACE reads in MiXCR, one entry per CDR3 protein. The data show 1.5 million to 2 million distinct CDR3 sequences, with 28% seen just once and over 7% held by the top ten. Sequencing used blood. The origin of the receptors is a woman between 25 and 40 years old in good health.

This clonotype was seen only a few times. The V gene is TRBV6-5, the J gene TRBJ2-1; D is possibly TRBD1 or TRBD2 (5 bases each). Trimming cost V 6 bases and J 7 bases, with 19 bases left between them. The CDR3 loop spans 15 amino acids. Germline CDR1 reads MNHEY; CDR2 reads SVGAGI. CDR3 sequence reads: CASSFRGSEWNEQFF. The CDR3 DNA sequence: TGTGCCAGCAGCTTCCGGGGCTCAGAGTGGAATGAGCAGTTCTTC.

There are a few counts of this clonotype. The chain combines TRBV20-1 with TRBJ2-5; 7 bases are shared with TRBD1. Germline V gene lookup returns CDR1 DFQATT and CDR2 SNEGSKA (reference sequence). J was trimmed by 4 bases and V by 0 bases; bases with no gene match: 8. This CDR3 region has 15 residues. The CDR3 DNA reads as TGCAGTGCTAGAGAGAGAACAGGGGCTGGAGAGACCCAGTACTTC. Amino acids: CSARERTGAGETQYF.

V gene TRBV5-1 combines with J gene TRBJ2-1; TRBD2 matches 16 bases. Losses at the gene ends were 1 base for V and 9 bases for J; bases not matched to a gene: 13. Germline V gene sequence: CDR1 SGHRS, CDR2 YFSETQ. This CDR3 is 19 amino acids long. The CDR3 DNA sequence: TGCGCCAGCAGCTTGTGGGGGACTAGCGGGGGGGGCGCCGGCGGTGAGCAGTTCTTC. This sequence encodes CASSLWGTSGGGAGGEQFF.

The chain has TRBV5-1 and TRBJ2-1, with 11 bases that match TRBD1. The CDR3 loop spans 15 amino acids. J gave up 10 bases and V 4 bases, and 10 bases lay outside the gene matches. Per germline, CDR1 SGHRS and CDR2 YFSETQ. Here the CDR3 reads CASSKGQGAVGEQFF. Here the CDR3 DNA reads TGCGCCAGCAGCAAAGGACAGGGGGCGGTAGGGGAGCAGTTCTTC. The full variable domain, completed using reference TRBV5-1 and TRBJ2-1, is KAGVTQTPRYLIKTRGQQVTLSCSPISGHRSVSWYQQTPGQGLQFLFEYFSETQRNKGNFPGRFSGRQFSNSRSEMNVSTLELGDSALYLCASSKGQGAVGEQFFGPGTRLTVL.

The CDR3 loop is CASRQGHNYGYTF. CDR3 sequence (DNA): TGTGCCAGCAGACAGGGCCATAACTATGGCTACACCTTC. This rearrangement joins TRBV27 to TRBJ1-2; D is possibly TRBD1 (6 bases). The V gene lost 6 bases and the J gene lost 1 base, with 9 bases spanning the gap. The CDR3 is made up of 13 amino acids. Germline V CDR1 and CDR2: MNHEY, SMNVEV (reference sequence).

Details on this clonotype: One end of the junction fails to match germline, which may point to a read error. V gene TRBV7-3 combines with J gene TRBJ1-2, with TRBD1 as a possible D gene (5 bases). The CDR3 length is 17 residues. The germline V gene has CDR1 SGHTA and CDR2 FQGTGA. CDR3 loop: CTSSDRRDGLLPYGYTF. In DNA, the CDR3 is TGTACCAGCAGCGACCGAAGGGACGGGCTTCTACCCTATGGCTACACCTTC. The entire variable domain, with the rest obtained from reference TRBV7-3 and TRBJ1-2, is as follows: GAGVSQTPSNKVTEKGKYVELRCDPISGHTALYWYRQSLGQGPEFLIYFQGTGAADDSGLPNDRFFAVRPEGSVSTLKIQRTERGDSAVYLCTSSDRRDGLLPYGYTFGSGTRLTVV.

This chain links TRBV20-1 with TRBJ2-5; D is possibly TRBD1 or TRBD2 (5 bases each). V gave up 7 bases and J gave up 0 bases, with 15 bases separating them. The CDR3 length is 14 residues. CDR1 DFQATT and CDR2 SNEGSKA come from the germline V gene (reference sequence). CDR3 in DNA: TGCAGTGGCGAACGGGGACCAAACCAAGAGACCCAGTACTTC. This encodes CSGERGPNQETQYF.

This clonotype has a count of ten or more. The chain is built from TRBV6-6 and TRBJ1-1; possible D gene TRBD1, 5 bases. CDR1 MNHNY and CDR2 SVGAGI come from the germline V gene (reference sequence). The CDR3 sequence is 15 residues long. Trimming removed 4 bases at V and 1 base at J, with 13 bases between. The CDR3 sequence: CASSWGGRGNTEAFF. The CDR3 DNA is TGTGCCAGCAGTTGGGGGGGTAGGGGGAACACTGAAGCTTTCTTT.

The rearrangement joins TRBV5-1 to TRBJ2-3; D unresolved. The CDR3 runs to 14 residues. Germline CDR1 and CDR2: SGHRS and YFSETQ. V gave up 0 bases and J gave up 3 bases, with 8 bases separating them. The chain's CDR3 is CASSLDLPTDTQYF. CDR3 coding DNA: TGCGCCAGCAGCTTGGACCTCCCTACAGATACGCAGTATTTT.

This clonotype was observed once. This chain links TRBV10-1 with TRBJ2-1; 7 bases match TRBD1. Germline-derived CDR1 and CDR2 are WNHNN and SYGVQD (reference sequence). This CDR3 has 14 residues. J lost 8 bases, V lost 2 bases, and 6 bases had no gene match. The CDR3 loop reads CASSEDTGEDEQFF. The CDR3 bases are TGCGCCAGCAGTGAGGACACAGGGGAAGATGAGCAGTTCTTC.

This clonotype was counted at least ten times. The chain joins TRBV9 to TRBJ2-4; either TRBD1 or TRBD2 may supply D (5 bases each). This CDR3 is built from 14 residues. Germline V gives CDR1 SGDLS, CDR2 YYNGEE. V lost 0 bases and J 6 bases, leaving 10 bases between the germline ends. CDR3 DNA sequence: TGTGCCAGCAGCGTAGGGGACGGAGTAAACATTCAGTACTTC. Its protein is CASSVGDGVNIQYF.

This clonotype came up many times. The CDR3 sequence is CASSPNLEYF. As DNA, the CDR3 is TGTGCCAGCAGCCCCAACCTGGAGTACTTC. The chain is built from TRBV7-9 and TRBJ2-7; D is ambiguous. V lost 5 bases and J 11 bases, leaving 10 bases between the germline ends. The germline V gene encodes CDR1 SEHNR and CDR2 FQNEAQ (reference sequence). The CDR3 totals 10 residues.

This clonotype was counted a few times. V and J are TRBV6-5 and TRBJ2-1, with TRBD1 matching over 8 bases. The CDR3 covers 13 residues. V lost 6 bases, J lost 9 bases, and 7 bases stayed unmatched. Germline V gene data show CDR1 as MNHEY and CDR2 as SVGAGI. CDR3 in amino acids: CASRLTGEGEQFF. The DNA for the CDR3 is TGTGCCAGCAGGTTGACAGGGGAAGGTGAGCAGTTCTTC.

For the CDR3, the DNA is TGTGCCAGCAGCGCGCTTAATGAAAAACTGTTTTTT. Amino acids: CASSALNEKLFF. This sequence joins TRBV7-9 and TRBJ1-4; D gene unclear. This CDR3 spans 12 amino acids. The V gene lost 5 bases and the J gene lost 4 bases, with 5 bases spanning the gap. Germline V CDR1 and CDR2: SEHNR, FQNEAQ (reference sequence).

This clonotype came up a few times. V is TRBV15 and J is TRBJ2-1; 8 bases are a match to TRBD2. The DNA end favors TRBJ2-7, so the J call may be wrong. CDR3 length: 15 residues. Germline CDR1 and CDR2: LNHNV and YYDKDF (reference sequence). Here the CDR3 DNA reads TGTGCCACCAGCAAGCGCGGGGGGTCCTACAATGAGCAGTACTTC. It encodes CATSKRGGSYNEQYF.

The genes are TRBV7-9 and TRBJ1-2, with D unclear. The CDR3 covers 13 residues. V was pared by 7 bases and J by 4 bases, with 13 bases between. Germline V lookup: CDR1 SEHNR, CDR2 FQNEAQ (reference sequence). The CDR3 spells CASTPTESYGYTF. The CDR3 bases are TGTGCCAGCACCCCGACCGAGAGCTATGGCTACACCTTC.

As for this clonotype: At one end the junction does not follow the germline gene, possibly because of a read error. V and J are TRBV5-6 and TRBJ1-1; D may be TRBD1 (5 bases). The CDR3 totals 17 residues. Germline assignment: CDR1 SGHDT and CDR2 YYEEEE. The CDR3: CASSPGAERRLNTEVFF. In DNA, the CDR3 is TGTGCCAGCAGCCCCGGGGCCGAAAGAAGACTGAACACTGAAGTTTTCTTT. Variable domain in full (rest from reference TRBV5-6 and TRBJ1-1): DAGVTQSPTHLIKTRGQQVTLRCSPKSGHDTVSWYQQALGQGPQFIFQYYEEEERQRGNFPDRFSGHQFPNYSSELNVNALLLGDSALYLCASSPGAERRLNTEVFFGQGTRLTVV.

This clonotype was seen ten or more times. The J gene is TRBJ1-5, the V gene TRBV4-2; 7 nucleotides agree with TRBD1. Germline-derived CDR1 and CDR2 are LGHNA and YNFKEQ. The CDR3 loop spans 15 amino acids. Germline trimming cut 4 bases from V and 5 bases from J; bases unmatched to any gene: 8. CDR3 residues: CASSLLDREDQPQHF. In nucleotides, the CDR3 is TGTGCCAGCAGCCTCCTTGACAGGGAGGATCAGCCCCAGCATTTT.

There are many counts of this clonotype. The junction differs from germline at one of its ends, possibly a read error. This chain joins TRBV15 and TRBJ2-7; tentative D call: TRBD2 (6 bases). The CDR3 length is 14 residues. Per the germline V gene, CDR1 is LNHNV and CDR2 is YYDKDF (reference sequence). CDR3 in DNA: TGTGCCGCCAGCACCTCGAGGGAGGACTACGAGCAGTACTTC. Encoded protein: CAASTSREDYEQYF.

The rearrangement links TRBV4-3 to TRBJ2-2; the match to TRBD2 covers 13 bases. The V and J ends lost 0 bases and 5 bases, in that order; junction bases with no gene match: 3. This CDR3 is built from 17 residues. The germline gives CDR1 LGHNA, CDR2 YSLEER. The CDR3 protein is CASSQDRLAGGTGELFF. The CDR3 nucleotides are TGCGCCAGCAGCCAAGATCGACTAGCGGGAGGTACCGGGGAGCTGTTTTTT.